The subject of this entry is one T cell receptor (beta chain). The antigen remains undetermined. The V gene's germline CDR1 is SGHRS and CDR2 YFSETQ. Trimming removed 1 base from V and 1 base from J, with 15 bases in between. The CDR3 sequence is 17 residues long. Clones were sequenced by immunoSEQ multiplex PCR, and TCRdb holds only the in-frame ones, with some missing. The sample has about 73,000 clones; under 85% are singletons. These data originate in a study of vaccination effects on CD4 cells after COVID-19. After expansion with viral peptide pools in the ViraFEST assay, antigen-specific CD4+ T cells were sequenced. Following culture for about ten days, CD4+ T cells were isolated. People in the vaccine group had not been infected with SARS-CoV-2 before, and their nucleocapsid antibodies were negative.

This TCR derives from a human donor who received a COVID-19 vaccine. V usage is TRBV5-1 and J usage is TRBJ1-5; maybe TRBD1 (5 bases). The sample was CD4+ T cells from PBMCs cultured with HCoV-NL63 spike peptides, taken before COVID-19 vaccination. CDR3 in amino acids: CASSLIPGTGSNQPQHF. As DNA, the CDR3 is TGCGCCAGCAGCTTGATTCCCGGGACTGGGAGCAATCAGCCCCAGCATTTT.